This T cell receptor (beta chain) emerged from a study of OX40 agonist ivuxolimab in advanced cancers. Across the whole study: Patients receiving dose escalation had hepatocellular carcinoma, melanoma, renal cell or head and neck cancer.

Germline V gives CDR1 GTSNPN, CDR2 SVGIG (reference sequence). The J segment lost 8 bases and the V segment lost 7 bases, leaving 9 bases of the junction unmatched. This CDR3 comprises 13 residues. TCRdb's copy holds only in-frame clones and misses some; the assay was immunoSEQ multiplex PCR. The sample shows some 71,000 clones, 84% of them seen only once. This TCR came from an adult with an advanced solid tumor such as melanoma, head and neck, liver or kidney cancer. The chain is built from TRBV30 and TRBJ1-1; TRBD1 aligns across 11 bases. The material sequenced was CD4+ or CD8+ T cells sorted from blood, taken in a trial of the OX40 agonist ivuxolimab. The CDR3 loop is CAFHRDRGSEAFF. Written as DNA, the CDR3 is TGTGCCTTTCACCGGGACAGGGGGTCAGAAGCTTTCTTT.